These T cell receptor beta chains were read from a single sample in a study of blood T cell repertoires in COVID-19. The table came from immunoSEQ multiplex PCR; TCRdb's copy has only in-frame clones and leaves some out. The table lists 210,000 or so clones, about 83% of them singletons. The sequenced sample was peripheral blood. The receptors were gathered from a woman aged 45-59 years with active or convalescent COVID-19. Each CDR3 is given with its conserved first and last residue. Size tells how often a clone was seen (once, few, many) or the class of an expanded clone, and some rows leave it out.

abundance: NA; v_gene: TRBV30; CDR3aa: CAWSEMAGSTDTQYF
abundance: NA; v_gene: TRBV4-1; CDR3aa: CASSQGASGGLNEQFF
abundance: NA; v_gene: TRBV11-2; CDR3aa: CASSFDGYRGSGYTF
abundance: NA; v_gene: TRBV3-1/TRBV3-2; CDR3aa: CASSNIEGADGYTF
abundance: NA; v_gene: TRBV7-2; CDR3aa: CASSSPDMGLYEQYF
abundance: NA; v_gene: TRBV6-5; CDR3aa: CASTPQGNYGYTF
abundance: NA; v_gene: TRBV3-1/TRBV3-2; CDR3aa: CASSQRAVGSEAFF
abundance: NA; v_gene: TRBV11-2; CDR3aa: CASSFLHEQYF
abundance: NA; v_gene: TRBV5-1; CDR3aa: CASSRDGQGKGDTQYF
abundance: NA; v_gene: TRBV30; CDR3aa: CAWSVGALGGARDEKLFF
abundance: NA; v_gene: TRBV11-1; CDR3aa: CASSPRRTGGQETQYF
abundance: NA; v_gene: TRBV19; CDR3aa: CASSRTVDSNQPQHF
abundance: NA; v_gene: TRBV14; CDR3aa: CASSSQYYEQYF
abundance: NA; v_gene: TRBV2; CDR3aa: CASSASHGTNEKLFF
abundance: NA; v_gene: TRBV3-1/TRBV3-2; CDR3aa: CASSQAKSGELFF
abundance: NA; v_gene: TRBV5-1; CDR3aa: CASSWDRQYNEQFF
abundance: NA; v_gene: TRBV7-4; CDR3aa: CASSSDRTGAMNTEAFF
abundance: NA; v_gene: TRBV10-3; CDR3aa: CAISPRLPGQGLLAYSPLHF
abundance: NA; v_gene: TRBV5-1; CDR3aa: CASSLGTAQETQYF
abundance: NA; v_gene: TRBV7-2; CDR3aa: CASSLEGGAYQPQHF
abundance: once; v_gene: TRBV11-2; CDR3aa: CASSLAQAGHNSPLHF
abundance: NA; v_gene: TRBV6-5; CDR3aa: CASSLGQHNQPQHF
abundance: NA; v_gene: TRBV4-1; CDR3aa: CASSQTSARQETQYF
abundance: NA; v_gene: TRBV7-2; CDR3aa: CASSLGRGGTVGYYYEQYF
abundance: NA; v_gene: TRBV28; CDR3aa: CASITGLNQPQHF
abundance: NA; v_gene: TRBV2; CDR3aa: CASSEERSTDTQYF
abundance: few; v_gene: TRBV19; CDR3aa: CASSLRDRGPTEAFF
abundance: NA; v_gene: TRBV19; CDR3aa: CASLNRASNTGELFF
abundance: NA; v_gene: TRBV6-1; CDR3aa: CASSERGPLNSPLHF
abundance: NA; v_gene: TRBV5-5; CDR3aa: CASSSGLEYYEQYF